These 8 T cell receptor beta chains originate from one sample sequenced in a study of T cell repertoires in ileal Crohn's disease. The time point: neoterminal ileum biopsy at postoperative endoscopy, about 6 months after surgery. Sequencing was performed with immunoSEQ multiplex PCR; in TCRdb, only in-frame clones are kept and a portion is missing. The sample lists about 9,400 clones, approximately 80% occurring once. Sequenced material: ileal tissue. Every receptor here comes from an adult with Crohn's disease.

The chain uses TRBV7-9 and TRBJ1-1; TRBD1 matches at 9 bases. Germline lookup yields CDR1 SEHNR and CDR2 FQNEAQ (reference sequence). V trimming: 0 bases; J trimming: 4 bases; junction bases outside the gene matches: 6. The CDR3 sequence is 16 residues long. The CDR3 reads CASSLAQGASGTEAFF. The CDR3 bases are TGTGCCAGCAGCTTAGCACAGGGGGCGTCGGGCACTGAAGCTTTCTTT.

This clone was observed a single time. This chain joins TRBV2 and TRBJ1-6; no clear D gene. Per the germline V gene, CDR1 is SNHLY and CDR2 is FYNNEI. CDR3 length equals 13 residues. Trimming took 4 bases from V and 9 from J, leaving 10 bases between them. The CDR3 DNA follows: TGTGCCAGCAGTGGCGGGGAAAGTTCACCCCTCCACTTT. It is translated as CASSGGESSPLHF. The variable domain in full, completed from reference TRBV2 and TRBJ1-6, reads EPEVTQTPSHQVTQMGQEVILRCVPISNHLYFYWYRQILGQKVEFLVSFYNNEISEKSEIFDDQFSVERPDGSNFTLKIRSTKLEDSAMYFCASSGGESSPLHFGNGTRLTVT.

This clone was counted a few times. The V and J genes are TRBV6-6 and TRBJ1-2, with D possibly being TRBD1 (5 bases). The CDR3 spans 11 residues. V was clipped by 4 bases and J by 8 bases, with 8 bases between them. The V gene's germline CDR1 is MNHNY and CDR2 SVGAGI (reference sequence). CDR3 DNA: TGTGCCAGCAGTTTCCGGGGGGGCTACACCTTC. Amino acids: CASSFRGGYTF.

J is TRBJ2-2 and V is TRBV19; 9 bases are a match to TRBD1. The CDR3 sequence is 14 residues long. Germline loops: CDR1 LNHDA, CDR2 SQIVND (reference sequence). V lost 6 bases and J lost 9; bases outside the gene matches: 8. The CDR3 DNA reads as TGTGCCAGTAGCGGACAGGGGTTGGGCCGGGAGCTGTTTTTT. This codes for CASSGQGLGRELFF.

The chain is built from TRBV5-1 and TRBJ2-7; unclear D gene. Trimming shortened V by 2 bases and J by 2 bases, and 11 bases separated the two germline ends. The germline V gene has CDR1 SGHRS and CDR2 YFSETQ. The CDR3 has 14 amino acids. CDR3 amino acids: CASSLGTMTYEQYF. CDR3 nucleotide sequence: TGCGCCAGCAGCTTAGGTACTATGACCTACGAGCAGTACTTC.

The gene calls are TRBV5-1 and TRBJ2-3, with 10 bases identical to TRBD2. The CDR3 length is 18 residues. Germline V lookup: CDR1 SGHRS, CDR2 YFSETQ. V trimming: 1 base; J trimming: 0 bases; junction bases outside the gene matches: 8. The CDR3 here is CASSLQPLSGRSTDTQYF. The CDR3 DNA is TGCGCCAGCAGCTTGCAGCCTCTTAGCGGGAGGAGCACAGATACGCAGTATTTT.

The chain carries TRBV11-2 and TRBJ1-1; 7 bases map to TRBD1. CDR1 is SGHAT and CDR2 is FQNNGV in the germline V gene. With V trimmed by 2 bases and J by 7 bases, 7 bases remained unmatched. This CDR3 comprises 14 residues. CDR3 amino acids: CASSLIRQGGEAFF. CDR3 nucleotides: TGTGCCAGCAGCTTAATCCGACAGGGAGGTGAAGCTTTCTTT.

This clone is categorized as large (0.1 to 1%). The chain is built from TRBV27 and TRBJ2-1, with TRBD2 matching over 11 bases. The CDR3 is 18 amino acids. Germline V CDR1 and CDR2: MNHEY, SMNVEV (reference sequence). With 0 bases clipped from V and 5 bases from J, the junction kept 9 bases outside the gene matches. The DNA for the CDR3 is TGTGCCAGCAGTTTATCGGGTAGCGGGAGGGCCATAAACAATGAGCAGTTCTTC. Its translation is CASSLSGSGRAINNEQFF.